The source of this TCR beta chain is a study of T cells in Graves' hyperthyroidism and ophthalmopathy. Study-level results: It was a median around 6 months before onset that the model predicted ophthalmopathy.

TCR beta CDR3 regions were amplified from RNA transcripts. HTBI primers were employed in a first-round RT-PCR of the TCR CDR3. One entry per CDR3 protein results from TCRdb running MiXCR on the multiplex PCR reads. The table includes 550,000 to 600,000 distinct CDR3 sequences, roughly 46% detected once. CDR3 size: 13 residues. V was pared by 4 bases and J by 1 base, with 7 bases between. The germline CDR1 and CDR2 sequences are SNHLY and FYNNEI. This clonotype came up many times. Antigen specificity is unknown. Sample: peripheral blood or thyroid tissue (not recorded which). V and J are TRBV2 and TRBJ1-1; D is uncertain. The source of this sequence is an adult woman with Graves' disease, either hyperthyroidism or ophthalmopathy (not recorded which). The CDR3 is CASSVQPNTEAFF. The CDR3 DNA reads TGTGCCAGCAGTGTTCAGCCGAACACTGAAGCTTTCTTT.